Each of the 14 T cell receptor beta chains below was sequenced from the same sample in a study of blood T cells in healthy people across ages. PCR was performed a second time for roughly 6 to 12 cycles using a sample-barcoded 5' primer and a J-beta primer mix. From the 5' RACE reads, TCRdb called clonotypes with MiXCR, one entry per CDR3 protein. The sample records roughly 1.9 million distinct CDR3 sequences, more than 35% being singletons. Sequenced: blood. These receptors came from a human donor in good health.

This clonotype was observed a handful of times. V and J are TRBV20-1 and TRBJ2-4; TRBD1 aligns across 7 bases. The CDR3 sequence is 16 residues long. The ends lost 1 base at V and 4 bases at J; junction bases unmatched: 10. CDR1 and CDR2 (germline): DFQATT, SNEGSKA (reference sequence). The DNA of the CDR3 is TGCAGTGCTAGAGCTATTCCGGGGACAGAAAAAAACATTCAGTACTTC. Residues: CSARAIPGTEKNIQYF.

The rearrangement links TRBV28 to TRBJ1-2; D is uncertain. CDR1 and CDR2 (germline): MDHEN, SYDVKM. The CDR3 runs to 12 residues. Trimming left V 5 bases short and J 6 bases short, with 10 bases between. CDR3 DNA sequence: TGTGCCAGCAGTGCCCAACACGATGGCTACACCTTC. Residues: CASSAQHDGYTF.

The chain uses TRBV11-2 and TRBJ1-3; no firm D call. Germline CDR1 reads SGHAT; CDR2 reads FQNNGV. Trimming stripped 5 bases from V and 1 base from J, with 9 bases between. The CDR3 has 14 residues. This chain's CDR3 is CASSHGRSGNTIYF. The CDR3 DNA reads as TGTGCCAGCAGCCACGGCCGTTCTGGAAACACCATATATTTT.

This clonotype was seen a handful of times. This rearrangement joins TRBV29-1 to TRBJ1-1, with D uncertain. The CDR3 contains 12 residues. Germline V CDR1 and CDR2: SQVTM, ANQGSEA. The V and J ends lost 4 bases and 4 bases respectively, with 10 bases between them. CDR3 region: CSVGSVSTEAFF. The CDR3 bases are TGCAGCGTTGGATCGGTGAGCACTGAAGCTTTCTTT.

The chain recombines TRBV13 with TRBJ2-5, with D perhaps TRBD1 (6 bases). V shed 5 bases and J shed 5 bases, with 18 bases lying between them. The germline CDR1 and CDR2 sequences are PRHDT and FYEKMQ (reference sequence). This CDR3 is built from 15 residues. As DNA, the CDR3 is TGTGCCAGCAGCCGGATACAGGGTGAGGTGGAGACCCAGTACTTC. Its translation is CASSRIQGEVETQYF. Supplemented by reference TRBV13 and TRBJ2-5, the full variable domain reads AAGVIQSPRHLIKEKRETATLKCYPIPRHDTVYWYQQGPGQDPQFLISFYEKMQSDKGSIPDRFSAQQFSDYHSELNMSSLELGDSALYFCASSRIQGEVETQYFGPGTRLLVL.

This clonotype showed up just a few times. The rearrangement joins TRBV6-6 to TRBJ2-7, with a tentative D call TRBD2 (5 bases). There are 14 residues in the CDR3. The V and J ends lost 0 bases and 2 bases respectively, with 8 bases between them. From germline, CDR1 is MNHNY and CDR2 SVGAGI (reference sequence). CDR3 bases: TGTGCCAGCAGTTACTCGCAGACTACCTACGAGCAGTACTTC. It encodes CASSYSQTTYEQYF.

The chain couples TRBV20-1 to TRBJ2-3; 10 bases match TRBD2. J gave up 4 bases and V 3 bases, and 16 bases lay outside the gene matches. Germline V lookup: CDR1 DFQATT, CDR2 SNEGSKA (reference sequence). The CDR3 has 18 amino acids. CDR3 sequence reads: CSASVAASSGGASDTQYF. The CDR3 DNA follows: TGCAGTGCTAGCGTTGCCGCTTCCAGCGGGGGGGCGTCAGATACGCAGTATTTT.

This sequence joins TRBV20-1 and TRBJ1-2; D is unresolved. The V end lost 2 bases, the J end lost 7 bases, and 14 bases lay between the germline ends. Germline-derived CDR1 and CDR2 are DFQATT and SNEGSKA (reference sequence). The CDR3 is 13 amino acids. The CDR3 loop is CSARPTARGGYTF. DNA of the CDR3: TGCAGTGCTAGACCTACCGCACGGGGTGGCTACACCTTC.

V usage is TRBV5-6 and J usage is TRBJ2-1, with TRBD2 matching 13 bases. After removal of 3 bases from V and 12 bases from J, the junction contained 6 bases not matched to a gene. The germline V gene encodes CDR1 SGHDT and CDR2 YYEEEE. The CDR3 length is 14 residues. Here the CDR3 reads CASSSGTSGVGQFF. The CDR3 DNA is TGTGCCAGCAGCTCTGGGACTAGCGGGGTGGGGCAGTTCTTC. The complete variable domain, with remaining parts taken from reference TRBV5-6 and TRBJ2-1, reads DAGVTQSPTHLIKTRGQQVTLRCSPKSGHDTVSWYQQALGQGPQFIFQYYEEEERQRGNFPDRFSGHQFPNYSSELNVNALLLGDSALYLCASSSGTSGVGQFFGPGTRLTVL.

The genes are TRBV5-6 and TRBJ1-2, with D hard to call. Germline V gene data show CDR1 as SGHDT and CDR2 as YYEEEE. This CDR3 has 13 amino acids. Trimming pared 5 bases from V and 3 bases from J, leaving 11 bases between. The DNA of the CDR3 is TGTGCCAGCAGTTCCGACGCTGACTATGGCTACACCTTC. Protein: CASSSDADYGYTF.

This clonotype was seen once. V gene TRBV27 combines with J gene TRBJ1-5, with D possibly TRBD1 on 6 matching bases. The V end lost 8 bases, the J end lost 0 bases, and 17 bases lay between the germline ends. There are 16 residues in the CDR3. Germline V gives CDR1 MNHEY, CDR2 SMNVEV (reference sequence). DNA of the CDR3: TGTGCCAGCGGGCAAACAGGGAGGGTTAGCAATCAGCCCCAGCATTTT. This codes for CASGQTGRVSNQPQHF.

This clonotype was counted between two and nine times. The chain couples TRBV6-5 to TRBJ2-1; 9 positions match TRBD1. Germline V CDR1 and CDR2: MNHEY, SVGAGI. V shed 7 bases, J shed 4 bases, and the junction held 5 bases outside the gene matches. The CDR3 extends over 14 amino acids. The CDR3 is CASKGTGIYNEQFF. The CDR3 nucleotides are TGTGCCAGCAAGGGGACAGGGATTTACAATGAGCAGTTCTTC.

The chain couples TRBV20-1 to TRBJ1-1; unclear D gene. Per the germline V gene, CDR1 is DFQATT and CDR2 is SNEGSKA (reference sequence). Between the trimmed V and J ends, which lost 1 base and 4 bases, there was a span of 13 bases. There are 14 residues in the CDR3. The CDR3 region has the DNA TGCAGTGCTAGAGGGTTGGGTTTCAGCACTGAAGCTTTCTTT. This gives the protein CSARGLGFSTEAFF.

This clonotype was recorded a few times. The chain uses TRBV7-2 and TRBJ2-4; possible D gene TRBD2, 5 bases. Looked up from germline, CDR1 is SGHTA and CDR2 is FQGNSA. Trimming left V 2 bases short and J 13 bases short, with 12 bases between. The CDR3 consists of 12 residues. The CDR3 reads CASSLRGEAQYF. The CDR3 region has the DNA TGTGCCAGCAGCTTACGGGGTGAGGCCCAGTACTTC.